Listed below are T cell receptor beta chains from one sample, sequenced in a study of breast tumors, draining lymph nodes, adjacent tissues. Using its own MiXCR run on the multiplex PCR reads, TCRdb lists one record per CDR3 protein. This table holds over 20,000 distinct CDR3 sequences, about 70% found once. Sequenced sample: tumor-adjacent breast tissue. The receptors come from a female donor with breast cancer. Some clones in this sample may be carry-over from other donors' samples. Both conserved end residues are part of each CDR3. The order of the fields is clone size, V gene, D gene, J gene, CDR3 protein, CDR3 DNA. A D gene is named only where the DNA matches it firmly. Clone size is stated in some rows and not others, as once, few, many or a class when expanded.

abundance: .; v_gene: TRBV5-1; d_gene: TRBD2; j_gene: TRBJ2-7; CDR3aa: CASSLALAGPTFYEQYF; CDR3nt: TGCGCCAGCAGCTTGGCTCTAGCGGGACCCACTTTCTACGAGCAGTACTTC
abundance: .; v_gene: TRBV29-1; d_gene: TRBD2; j_gene: TRBJ2-3; CDR3aa: CSVEEYLAGGTDTQYF; CDR3nt: TGCAGCGTTGAGGAGTATCTAGCGGGGGGCACAGATACGCAGTATTTT
abundance: .; v_gene: TRBV11-2; d_gene: TRBD1; j_gene: TRBJ1-2; CDR3aa: CASSLAGQPYGYTF; CDR3nt: TGTGCCAGCAGCCTAGCGGGACAGCCCTATGGCTACACCTTC
abundance: once; v_gene: TRBV4-2; d_gene: TRBD1; j_gene: TRBJ1-4; CDR3aa: CASSQEGTGTGDEKLFF; CDR3nt: TGTGCCAGCAGCCAAGAAGGGACCGGGACAGGGGATGAAAAACTGTTTTTT
abundance: .; v_gene: TRBV29-1; d_gene: TRBD2; j_gene: TRBJ2-1; CDR3aa: CSVPKASGVYNEQFF; CDR3nt: TGCAGCGTCCCAAAGGCTAGCGGGGTATACAATGAGCAGTTCTTC
abundance: .; v_gene: TRBV11-3; d_gene: .; j_gene: TRBJ2-1; CDR3aa: CASSLARVDNEQFF; CDR3nt: TGTGCCAGCAGCTTAGCACGGGTTGACAATGAGCAGTTCTTC
abundance: .; v_gene: TRBV20-1; d_gene: .; j_gene: TRBJ2-1; CDR3aa: CSASVNLEQFF; CDR3nt: TGCAGTGCTAGCGTAAACCTCGAGCAGTTCTTC
abundance: .; v_gene: TRBV20-1; d_gene: .; j_gene: TRBJ2-7; CDR3aa: CSASGSTYEQYF; CDR3nt: TGCAGTGCCTCGGGGTCCACCTACGAGCAGTACTTC
abundance: .; v_gene: TRBV5-1; d_gene: .; j_gene: TRBJ1-6; CDR3aa: CASSLAGRSPLHF; CDR3nt: TGCGCCAGCAGCTTGGCAGGGAGATCACCCCTCCACTTT
abundance: .; v_gene: TRBV15; d_gene: .; j_gene: TRBJ2-1; CDR3aa: CATSYKGDEQFF; CDR3nt: TGTGCCACCAGCTATAAGGGTGATGAGCAGTTCTTC
abundance: .; v_gene: TRBV25-1; d_gene: TRBD1; j_gene: TRBJ1-2; CDR3aa: CASSPNLGQHDQGDYGYTF; CDR3nt: TGTGCCAGCAGTCCGAATCTGGGACAGCATGATCAAGGGGACTATGGCTACACCTTC
abundance: few; v_gene: TRBV19; d_gene: .; j_gene: TRBJ1-5; CDR3aa: CASSYRGQNQPQHF; CDR3nt: TGTGCCAGTAGTTACCGGGGCCAGAATCAGCCCCAGCATTTT
abundance: .; v_gene: TRBV20-1; d_gene: .; j_gene: TRBJ1-6; CDR3aa: CSARDRNSPLHF; CDR3nt: TGCAGTGCTAGAGATCGGAATTCACCCCTCCACTTT
abundance: .; v_gene: TRBV7-2; d_gene: .; j_gene: TRBJ2-1; CDR3aa: CASTPGERGKQFF; CDR3nt: TGTGCCAGCACGCCCGGGGAGAGGGGAAAGCAGTTCTTC
abundance: .; v_gene: TRBV7-2; d_gene: .; j_gene: TRBJ1-6; CDR3aa: CASSLVGLTSPLHF; CDR3nt: TGTGCCAGCAGCTTAGTAGGGTTAACGTCACCCCTCCACTTT
abundance: once; v_gene: TRBV5-1; d_gene: .; j_gene: TRBJ1-2; CDR3aa: CASSLVGDYGYTF; CDR3nt: TGCGCCAGCAGCTTGGTGGGGGACTATGGCTACACCTTC